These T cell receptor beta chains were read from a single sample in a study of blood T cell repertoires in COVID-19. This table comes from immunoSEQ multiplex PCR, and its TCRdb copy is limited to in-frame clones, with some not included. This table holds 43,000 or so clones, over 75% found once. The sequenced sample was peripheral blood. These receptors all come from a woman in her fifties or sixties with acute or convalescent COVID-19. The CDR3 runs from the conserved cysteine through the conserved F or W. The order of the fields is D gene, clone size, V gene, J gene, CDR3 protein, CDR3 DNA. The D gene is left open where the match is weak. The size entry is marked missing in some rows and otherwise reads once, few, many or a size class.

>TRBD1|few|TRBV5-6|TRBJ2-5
CASSSFRDSRAETQYF
TGTGCCAGCAGCTCGTTTCGGGACAGCAGGGCAGAGACCCAGTACTTC
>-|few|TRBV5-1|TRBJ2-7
CASSSRTNTYEQYF
TGCGCCAGCAGCTCCCGGACAAACACCTACGAGCAGTACTTC
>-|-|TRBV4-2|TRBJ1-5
CASSQDNRQVHNQPQHF
TGTGCCAGCAGCCAAGATAATAGGCAGGTACACAATCAGCCCCAGCATTTT
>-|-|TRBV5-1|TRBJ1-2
CASSLVEADGYTF
TGCGCCAGCAGCTTGGTGGAGGCGGATGGCTACACCTTC
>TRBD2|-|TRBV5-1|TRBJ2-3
CASSLDVAGGSSTDTQYF
TGCGCCAGCAGCTTGGATGTAGCGGGGGGCTCTAGCACAGATACGCAGTATTTT
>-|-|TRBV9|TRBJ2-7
CASSPRVGYEQYF
TGTGCCAGCAGCCCCCGTGTCGGGTACGAGCAGTACTTC
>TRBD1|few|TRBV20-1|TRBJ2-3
CSASSFGQGAADTQYF
TGCAGTGCTAGTTCTTTTGGACAGGGGGCCGCAGATACGCAGTATTTT
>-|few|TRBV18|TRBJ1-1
CASSLPGGSGTTFF
TGTGCCAGCTCCCTCCCTGGGGGCTCGGGAACTACTTTCTTT
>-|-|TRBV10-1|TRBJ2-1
CASSDPGGPNNEQFF
TGCGCCAGCAGTGATCCGGGGGGCCCGAACAATGAGCAGTTCTTC
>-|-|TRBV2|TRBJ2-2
CASRGTATTGELFF
TGTGCCAGCCGGGGGACAGCGACCACCGGGGAGCTGTTTTTT
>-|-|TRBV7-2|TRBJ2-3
CASSTAGGATTQYF
TGTGCCAGCAGCACCGCTGGGGGGGCAACGACGCAGTATTTT
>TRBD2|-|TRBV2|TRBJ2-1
CASSGRGGYNEQFF
TGTGCCAGCAGTGGGCGGGGGGGTTACAATGAGCAGTTCTTC
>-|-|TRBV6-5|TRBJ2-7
CASSWGPYYEQYF
TGTGCCAGCAGTTGGGGGCCCTACTACGAGCAGTACTTC
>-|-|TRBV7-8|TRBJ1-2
CASSLLRAAYGYTF
TGTGCCAGCAGCTTACTCAGGGCTGCCTATGGCTACACCTTC
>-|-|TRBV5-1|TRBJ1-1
CASSPGDHTEAFF
TGCGCCAGCAGCCCAGGGGACCACACTGAAGCTTTCTTT
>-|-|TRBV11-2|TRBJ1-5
CASSLEGVRQPQHF
TGTGCCAGCAGCTTAGAAGGGGTCAGGCAGCCCCAGCATTTT
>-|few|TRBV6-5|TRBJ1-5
CASSYRSGNSNQPQHF
TGTGCCAGCAGTTACCGGTCGGGGAATAGCAATCAGCCCCAGCATTTT
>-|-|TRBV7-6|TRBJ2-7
CASSLVVSGDSYEQYF
TGTGCCAGCAGCTTAGTTGTATCCGGGGACTCCTACGAGCAGTACTTC
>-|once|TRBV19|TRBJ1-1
CASSIETRFNTEAFF
TGTGCCAGTAGTATAGAGACACGGTTCAACACTGAAGCTTTCTTT
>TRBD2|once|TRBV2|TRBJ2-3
CASSFATGEREQYF
TGTGCCAGCAGTTTCGCCACAGGCGAGCGGGAGCAGTATTTT